Shown below are 28 T cell receptor beta chains from a single sample sequenced in a study of CD8 T cells in ankylosing spondylitis. General study findings and limits: A motif of 7 to 9 highly homologous TCR beta variants was seen as apparently characteristic of ankylosing spondylitis blood.

Their cognate antigens are unknown. TCRdb ran MiXCR on the 5' RACE reads and lists one entry per CDR3 protein. The sample lists about 840,000 distinct CDR3 sequences; about 11% were seen once. Sample: blood, either unsorted or a sorted T cell fraction (not recorded which). These receptors all stem from a male donor with ankylosing spondylitis.

This clonotype was picked up many times. The chain links TRBV28 to TRBJ1-5; D is ambiguous. CDR3 size: 14 residues. Germline CDR1 reads MDHEN; CDR2 reads SYDVKM. V lost 6 bases and J 7 bases, leaving 16 bases between the germline ends. CDR3 DNA: TGTGCCAGCAGCACCTTGGGTGAGGGACAGCCCCAGCATTTT. Its translation is CASSTLGEGQPQHF.

The chain joins TRBV20-1 to TRBJ2-7; 10 nucleotides align to TRBD2. Germline V CDR1 and CDR2: DFQATT, SNEGSKA (reference sequence). V was clipped by 5 bases and J by 4 bases; unmatched bases: 11. The CDR3 runs 15 residues. This CDR3 reads CSASPSSGRPYEQYF. The CDR3 coding sequence is TGCAGTGCTTCCCCTAGTAGCGGGAGGCCTTACGAGCAGTACTTC.

The DNA for the CDR3 is TGTGCCAGCAGTTTAGCAGGGCGGACTACATGGAATGAGCAGTTCTTC. This codes for CASSLAGRTTWNEQFF. This chain connects TRBV12-3 or TRBV12-4 to TRBJ2-1; D is possibly TRBD2 (6 bases). V was pared by 0 bases and J by 7 bases, with 16 bases between. The CDR3 runs to 16 residues.

This clonotype was counted many times. The chain employs TRBV20-1 and TRBJ1-2; a possible D gene is TRBD1 (5 bases). The germline V and J ends were trimmed by 5 bases and 7 bases, with 5 bases remaining between them. This CDR3 has 9 residues. CDR1 and CDR2 (germline): DFQATT, SNEGSKA (reference sequence). Here the CDR3 reads CSAGGGYTF. CDR3 DNA sequence: TGCAGTGCTGGGGGTGGCTACACCTTC.

There are many counts of this clonotype. The chain recombines TRBV12-3 or TRBV12-4 with TRBJ2-1; tentative D call: TRBD2 (5 bases). The CDR3 is made up of 13 amino acids. With 5 bases removed from V and 9 bases from J, the gap between germline ends came to 14 bases. CDR3 DNA: TGTGCCAGCAGTCCCCGGCGGGTAGGTGAGCAGTTCTTC. Its translation: CASSPRRVGEQFF.

This clonotype has more than one count but fewer than ten. The chain uses TRBV20-1 and TRBJ2-7; D is unclear. Germline V gives CDR1 DFQATT, CDR2 SNEGSKA (reference sequence). The CDR3 length is 14 residues. The ends were cut back, 0 bases at V and 3 bases at J, with 12 bases in the middle. CDR3 DNA: TGCAGTGCTAGAGATCAGGTCACCGTCTACGAGCAGTACTTC. Translation: CSARDQVTVYEQYF.

A few counts support this clonotype. The rearrangement links TRBV4-3 to TRBJ2-2; 7 nucleotides align to TRBD1. Germline V gene sequence: CDR1 LGHNA, CDR2 YSLEER. Trimming took 4 bases from V and 2 from J; bases not matched to a gene: 10. The CDR3 runs 17 residues. Here the CDR3 DNA reads TGCGCCAGCAGCCTACAGGGGAATCGTTATAACACCGGGGAGCTGTTTTTT. It is translated as CASSLQGNRYNTGELFF.

The chain is built from TRBV7-8 and TRBJ2-3, with TRBD1 identical over 11 bases. This CDR3 spans 17 amino acids. Germline CDR1 is SGHVS and CDR2 is FQNEAQ. Trimming took 5 bases from V and 0 from J; bases not matched to a gene: 7. The CDR3 reads CASSRTGGHLSTDTQYF. The CDR3, as DNA: TGTGCCAGCAGCAGGACAGGGGGCCACCTGAGCACAGATACGCAGTATTTT. Full variable domain (missing parts from reference TRBV7-8 and TRBJ2-3): GAGVSQSPRYKVAKRGQDVALRCDPISGHVSLFWYQQALGQGPEFLTYFQNEAQLDKSGLPSDRFFAERPEGSVSTLKIQRTQQEDSAVYLCASSRTGGHLSTDTQYFGPGTRLTVL.

V gene TRBV29-1 combines with J gene TRBJ2-1; a possible D gene is TRBD2 (5 bases). There are 14 residues in the CDR3. V lost 6 bases, J lost 3 bases, and 15 bases lay in between. Looked up from germline, CDR1 is SQVTM and CDR2 is ANQGSEA. The CDR3 here is CSVNSLEVYNEQFF. The CDR3, as DNA: TGCAGCGTCAACAGTCTGGAGGTCTACAATGAGCAGTTCTTC.

The V and J genes are TRBV27 and TRBJ2-7, with D unresolved. This CDR3 contains 12 residues. V lost 8 bases and J 2 bases, leaving 10 bases between the germline ends. Germline V gives CDR1 MNHEY, CDR2 SMNVEV (reference sequence). This chain's CDR3 is CASSTGTYEQYF. DNA for the CDR3: TGTGCCAGCTCCACTGGCACCTACGAGCAGTACTTC.

A note on this clonotype: Mismatch with germline at one junction end may stem from a read error. The chain carries TRBV20-1 and TRBJ2-3, with 10 nucleotides matching TRBD2. In germline, CDR1 is DFQATT, CDR2 SNEGSKA (reference sequence). The CDR3 has 17 residues. As DNA, the CDR3 is TGCTGTGCTAGTTCGGGCTTCCTAGCGGGAGGCACAGATACGCAGTATTTT. Translated: CCASSGFLAGGTDTQYF.

The sample holds many counts of this clonotype. The J gene is TRBJ2-5, the V gene TRBV5-1; D remains ambiguous. V lost 3 bases and J 5 bases, leaving 8 bases between the germline ends. CDR3 size: 12 residues. Germline V lookup: CDR1 SGHRS, CDR2 YFSETQ. As DNA, the CDR3 is TGCGCCAGCAGCTCGTACGGCGAGACCCAGTACTTC. Encoded protein: CASSSYGETQYF.

This clonotype was observed at least ten times. V is TRBV10-3 and J is TRBJ2-1; D is unresolved. V was clipped by 0 bases and J by 12 bases, with 9 bases between them. The V gene's germline CDR1 is ENHRY and CDR2 SYGVKD. The CDR3 runs to 12 residues. The CDR3 is CAISESRERQFF. Here the CDR3 DNA reads TGTGCCATCAGTGAGTCGCGTGAGCGGCAGTTCTTC.

CDR3 bases: TGCAGTGCTTACGGACCCCGTTCCGGGGAGCTGTTTTTT. This codes for CSAYGPRSGELFF. J is TRBJ2-2 and V is TRBV20-1; no reliable D call. CDR1 and CDR2 (germline): DFQATT, SNEGSKA (reference sequence). The CDR3 length is 13 residues. V lost 5 bases and J lost 6, with 13 bases in between.

The sample holds many counts of this clonotype. The chain uses TRBV29-1 and TRBJ2-3; D not certain. The CDR3 is 12 residues long. V was pared by 4 bases and J by 2 bases, with 7 bases between. CDR1 and CDR2 (germline): SQVTM, ANQGSEA. The CDR3 protein is CSVGTVTDTQYF. DNA for the CDR3: TGCAGCGTTGGAACAGTCACAGATACGCAGTATTTT.

This clonotype was seen more than once but under ten times. V usage is TRBV6-1 and J usage is TRBJ2-2; D is undetermined. Trimming cost V 6 bases and J 0 bases, with 11 bases left between them. The length of the CDR3 is 15 residues. CDR1 is MNHNS and CDR2 is SASEGT in the germline V gene. DNA for the CDR3: TGTGCCAGCAGGGATCCCGGGCCGAACACCGGGGAGCTGTTTTTT. Protein product: CASRDPGPNTGELFF.

This clonotype was seen repeatedly, ten times or more. The genes are TRBV15 and TRBJ2-1, with 8 nucleotides matching TRBD2. Germline-derived CDR1 and CDR2 are LNHNV and YYDKDF (reference sequence). The CDR3 runs to 17 residues. J was trimmed by 0 bases and V by 3 bases; bases with no gene match: 7. Here the CDR3 reads CATSRESSGDSYNEQFF. CDR3 sequence (DNA): TGTGCCACCAGCAGGGAAAGTAGCGGGGACTCCTACAATGAGCAGTTCTTC.

This clonotype was detected only a few times. The chain couples TRBV20-1 to TRBJ2-7; 10 positions agree with TRBD2. The CDR3 loop spans 16 amino acids. Germline loops: CDR1 DFQATT, CDR2 SNEGSKA (reference sequence). After removal of 3 bases from V and 2 bases from J, the junction contained 10 bases not matched to a gene. The CDR3 reads CSARGTGTSATYEQYF. CDR3 in DNA: TGCAGTGCTAGGGGGACCGGGACTAGCGCAACCTACGAGCAGTACTTC.

This chain uses TRBV10-3 with TRBJ1-4, with D unresolved. V was shortened by 8 bases and J by 0 bases, with 10 bases between the two germline ends. From germline, CDR1 is ENHRY and CDR2 SYGVKD. The CDR3 consists of 14 residues. Written as DNA, the CDR3 is TGTGCCATCGCGAGGGATACAACTAATGAAAAACTGTTTTTT. Its translation: CAIARDTTNEKLFF.

This clonotype was counted a few times. The rearrangement joins TRBV10-2 to TRBJ1-4; D not resolved. Germline values: CDR1 WSHSY, CDR2 SAAADI. The V end was cut by 8 bases, the J end by 0 bases, with 13 bases between. The CDR3 is 15 amino acids. In DNA form, the CDR3 reads TGCGCCAGCTTTAAGGCCGGCGCAACTAATGAAAAACTGTTTTTT. Its translation is CASFKAGATNEKLFF.

The J gene is TRBJ1-2, the V gene TRBV12-3 or TRBV12-4, with a weak D call TRBD1 (5 bases). Deletions cut 7 bases from V and 7 bases from J, with 16 bases between. The CDR3 has 13 amino acids. The CDR3 region is CASKFRDGGGYTF. The CDR3 bases are TGTGCCAGCAAATTTCGGGACGGGGGTGGCTACACCTTC.

This clonotype was counted only a few times. Here the CDR3 reads CSARDPRNLNYGYTF. The CDR3 nucleotides read TGCAGTGCTAGAGATCCAAGGAATTTAAATTATGGCTACACCTTC. The V call is TRBV20-1, the J call TRBJ1-2; D gene uncertain. The germline V gene encodes CDR1 DFQATT and CDR2 SNEGSKA (reference sequence). The CDR3 spans 15 residues. V was cut by 0 bases and J by 5 bases, with 16 bases left in between.

The chain couples TRBV15 to TRBJ2-7; D is undetermined. V shed 3 bases and J shed 6 bases, with 9 bases lying between them. Germline V gene data show CDR1 as LNHNV and CDR2 as YYDKDF (reference sequence). The CDR3 spans 12 residues. DNA for the CDR3: TGTGCCACCAGCAGGTATACAACCGAGCAGTACTTC. Amino acid sequence: CATSRYTTEQYF. The variable domain in full, with the rest retrieved from reference TRBV15 and TRBJ2-7, is DAMVIQNPRYQVTQFGKPVTLSCSQTLNHNVMYWYQQKSSQAPKLLFHYYDKDFNNEADTPDNFQSRRPNTSFCFLDIRSPGLGDTAMYLCATSRYTTEQYFGPGTRLTVT.

This clonotype was seen only a few times. The V and J genes are TRBV4-3 and TRBJ1-5; tentatively, D is TRBD1 (6 bases). Between the trimmed V and J ends, which lost 4 bases and 2 bases, there was a span of 12 bases. The germline V gene encodes CDR1 LGHNA and CDR2 YSLEER. This CDR3 is built from 15 residues. CDR3 protein: CASSRTGIGNQPQHF. CDR3 bases: TGCGCCAGCAGCCGAACAGGGATTGGCAATCAGCCCCAGCATTTT.

The chain carries TRBV9 and TRBJ2-3; D is unresolved. Germline values: CDR1 SGDLS, CDR2 YYNGEE. This CDR3 region has 14 residues. With 4 bases removed from V and 3 bases from J, the gap between germline ends came to 12 bases. CDR3 residues: CASSPQMGTDTQYF. Here the CDR3 DNA reads TGTGCCAGCAGCCCCCAGATGGGGACAGATACGCAGTATTTT. Using reference TRBV9 and TRBJ2-3 for the parts outside the CDR3, the full variable domain is DSGVTQTPKHLITATGQRVTLRCSPRSGDLSVYWYQQSLDQGLQFLIQYYNGEERAKGNILERFSAQQFPDLHSELNLSSLELGDSALYFCASSPQMGTDTQYFGPGTRLTVL.

The rearrangement links TRBV12-3 or TRBV12-4 to TRBJ2-5, with D unclear. The CDR3 consists of 14 residues. The V gene lost 6 bases and the J gene lost 4 bases, with 15 bases spanning the gap. The DNA of the CDR3 is TGTGCCAGCAGCCCCTCGAGGATTTCAGAGACCCAGTACTTC. Residues: CASSPSRISETQYF.

The V call is TRBV5-1, the J call TRBJ1-1, with TRBD1 as a possible D gene (6 bases). V shed 4 bases and J shed 1 base, with 11 bases lying between them. CDR1 and CDR2 from the germline V gene are SGHRS and YFSETQ. The CDR3 has 14 residues. The CDR3 protein is CASSRDIWNTEAFF. The CDR3 nucleotides read TGCGCCAGCAGCAGGGACATATGGAACACTGAAGCTTTCTTT.

This clonotype was picked up a small number of times. The J gene is TRBJ2-3, the V gene TRBV3-1; 11 bases map to TRBD2. CDR1 and CDR2 (germline): LGHDT, YNNKEL (reference sequence). With 1 base clipped from V and 7 bases from J, the junction kept 1 base outside the gene matches. The length of the CDR3 is 14 residues. The CDR3 protein is CASSQGLAGNTQYF. CDR3 coding DNA: TGTGCCAGCAGCCAAGGACTAGCGGGGAATACGCAGTATTTT.